This T cell receptor (beta chain) was sequenced during a study of blood T cell repertoires in COVID-19. The overall study: Collection of acute and convalescent COVID-19 samples took place in the United States, Italy and Spain. T cells, B-cell-depleted T cells, or PBMCs supplied cDNA or gDNA.

Per the study methods: Amplifying reference gene primers gave estimates of nucleated cell counts. Method: immunoSEQ multiplex PCR; TCRdb's copy keeps in-frame clones and lacks some. The V and J calls and clone size were taken over from that table, and D and trimming were inferred from the DNA. This table holds about 180,000 clones, over 75% found once. The TCR sequence derives from a man aged 55-75 years with acute or convalescent COVID-19. The sequencing sample was made of peripheral blood.

The chain's CDR3 is CASSLTGAGGYTF. The CDR3 DNA reads as TGTGCCAGCAGCTTAACAGGGGCGGGTGGCTACACCTTC. The chain links TRBV5-8 to TRBJ1-2, with TRBD1 identical over 7 bases. There are 13 residues in the CDR3. The V gene end was trimmed by 2 bases and the J gene end by 7 bases; junction bases not matched to a gene: 5. Germline assignment: CDR1 SGHTS and CDR2 YDEGEE.